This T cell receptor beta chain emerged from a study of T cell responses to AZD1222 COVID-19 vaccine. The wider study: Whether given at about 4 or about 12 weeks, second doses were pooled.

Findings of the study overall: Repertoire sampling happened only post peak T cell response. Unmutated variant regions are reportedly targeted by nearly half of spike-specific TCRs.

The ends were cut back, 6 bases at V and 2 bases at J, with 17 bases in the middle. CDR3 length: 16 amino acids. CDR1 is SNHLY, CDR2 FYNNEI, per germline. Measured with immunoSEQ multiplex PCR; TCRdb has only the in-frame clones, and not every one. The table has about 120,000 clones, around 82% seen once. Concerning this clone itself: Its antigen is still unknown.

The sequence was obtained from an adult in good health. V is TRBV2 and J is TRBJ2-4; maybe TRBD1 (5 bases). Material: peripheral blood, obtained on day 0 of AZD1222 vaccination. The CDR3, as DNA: TGTGCCAGCAGCCCTCAGGGAACCTTTTCCAAAAACATTCAGTACTTC. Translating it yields CASSPQGTFSKNIQYF.